The entry below gives a single T cell receptor (beta chain) sequence along with its context. The antigen remains unidentified. This sample is drawn from a study of cytomegalovirus exposure and HLA in healthy donors. Study findings and constraints: Later on, analysis showed that most CMV-associated TCR beta chains appeared to be HLA-restricted. The authors excluded some V segments, including TRBV6-2 and TRBV6-3, as indistinguishable. When a later analysis compared HLA-associated TCR beta chains with equally common others, the HLA-associated chains turned out to be more clonally expanded and to have lower generation probabilities. With later analysis, a missense DCLRE1C variant became linked to TCR beta V- and J-gene trimming.

Deletions cut 2 bases from V and 2 bases from J, with 10 bases between. The CDR3 is made up of 14 amino acids. Looked up from germline, CDR1 is SGHNT and CDR2 is YYREEE (reference sequence). The PCR ran on 60 Vbeta and 13 Jbeta primers. Clones were read by immunoSEQ multiplex PCR, and TCRdb kept only the in-frame ones, dropping some. The sample shows approximately 190,000 clones, approximately 70% of them seen only once. The receptor was derived from a man in his forties or fifties in good health and CMV-seropositive. The material sequenced was PBMCs. The V gene is TRBV5-4, the J gene TRBJ1-1; no reliable D call. The CDR3 here is CASSFLSSNTEAFF. CDR3 nucleotide sequence: TGTGCCAGCAGCTTCTTAAGTAGCAACACTGAAGCTTTCTTT. The full variable domain, with the rest looked up from reference TRBV5-4 and TRBJ1-1, is ETGVTQSPTHLIKTRGQQVTLRCSSQSGHNTVSWYQQALGQGPQFIFQYYREEENGRGNFPPRFSGLQFPNYSSELNVNALELDDSALYLCASSFLSSNTEAFFGQGTRLTVV.